Listed here is a single T cell receptor (beta chain). The data stem from a study of T cell responses to AZD1222 COVID-19 vaccine. Some clones are missing from TCRdb's copy, which holds only in-frame ones; the method was immunoSEQ multiplex PCR. The profile shows 60,000 to 75,000 clones, roughly 85% of them singletons. The clonotype originates from an adult who received the AZD1222 COVID-19 vaccine. Sequences were derived from peripheral blood, sampled 28 days after the second AZD1222 dose.

The chain's CDR3 is CASSYTNTGDYFEQYF. In DNA, the CDR3 is TGTGCCAGCAGTTACACAAATACAGGGGACTACTTCGAGCAGTACTTC. The chain combines TRBV6-2 or TRBV6-3 with TRBJ2-7, with D perhaps matching TRBD1 or TRBD2 (7 bases each). CDR1 and CDR2 (germline): MNHEY, SVGEGT. V was pared by 2 bases and J by 6 bases, with 20 bases between. There are 16 residues in the CDR3.